These T cell receptor beta chains were read from a single sample in a study of cytomegalovirus exposure and HLA in healthy donors. The repertoire was sequenced with immunoSEQ multiplex PCR; TCRdb's copy has only in-frame clones and lacks some. Altogether approximately 300,000 clones are present, roughly 86% being singletons, with the ten largest covering roughly 2%. What was sequenced was PBMCs. The receptor set was obtained from a woman aged 40 to 50 in good health and CMV-seropositive. Both conserved end residues are part of each CDR3. The order of the fields is V gene, J gene, D gene, CDR3 length, CDR3 protein. D genes are given only for firm matches.

V: TRBV20-1; J: TRBJ2-1; D: .; length: 11; CDR3: CSASTSYEQFF
V: TRBV5-6; J: TRBJ2-5; D: .; length: 14; CDR3: CASSLQGRGETQYF
V: TRBV7-8; J: TRBJ1-2; D: .; length: 13; CDR3: CASSLYSDYGYTF
V: TRBV29-1; J: TRBJ1-1; D: .; length: 13; CDR3: CSVVGQMNTEAFF
V: TRBV7-9; J: TRBJ2-1; D: TRBD2; length: 17; CDR3: CASSLAPLGGGFNEQFF
V: TRBV5-6; J: TRBJ1-4; D: .; length: 16; CDR3: CASSLGQLTTNEKLFF
V: TRBV19; J: TRBJ1-5; D: .; length: 20; CDR3: CASSIERGRAQGRSNQPQHF
V: TRBV6-1; J: TRBJ1-5; D: .; length: 14; CDR3: CASSEPQSHQPQHF
V: TRBV11-3; J: TRBJ2-7; D: TRBD2; length: 16; CDR3: CASSLEMASGSYEQYF
V: TRBV9; J: TRBJ2-2; D: TRBD2; length: 16; CDR3: CASSVLAALNTGELFF
V: TRBV30; J: TRBJ1-4; D: .; length: 13; CDR3: CAWSGRVGEKLFF
V: TRBV28; J: TRBJ2-1; D: TRBD1; length: 15; CDR3: CASSPGTANLNEQFF
V: TRBV7-6; J: TRBJ2-5; D: TRBD2; length: 15; CDR3: CASSLAGLEKETQYF
V: TRBV6-6; J: TRBJ1-3; D: .; length: 16; CDR3: CASSYGPSGAGNTIYF
V: TRBV28; J: TRBJ1-6; D: TRBD1; length: 16; CDR3: CASSLGRDRNNSPLHF
V: TRBV28; J: TRBJ1-1; D: .; length: 12; CDR3: CASNLGTTEAFF
V: TRBV30; J: TRBJ1-5; D: TRBD1; length: 13; CDR3: CAWGDRGGQPQHF
V: TRBV27; J: TRBJ1-1; D: .; length: 15; CDR3: CASSPMGGGYTEAFF
V: TRBV10-3; J: TRBJ1-6; D: .; length: 12; CDR3: CAASDRNSPLHF
V: TRBV28; J: TRBJ2-1; D: TRBD2; length: 15; CDR3: CASSPSGSPIYEQFF
V: TRBV5-1; J: TRBJ2-7; D: TRBD2; length: 15; CDR3: CASSLLASGSYEQYF
V: TRBV19; J: TRBJ1-1; D: TRBD1; length: 15; CDR3: CASSNRGGFNTEAFF
V: TRBV29-1; J: TRBJ2-7; D: TRBD2; length: 14; CDR3: CSVEGAGGSYEQYF
V: TRBV27; J: TRBJ2-7; D: .; length: 14; CDR3: CASSLSDRAYEQYF
V: TRBV5-4; J: TRBJ1-1; D: .; length: 14; CDR3: CASSLDPAGTEAFF
V: TRBV11-3; J: TRBJ2-7; D: .; length: 13; CDR3: CASSEGQGYEQYF
V: TRBV9; J: TRBJ2-5; D: .; length: 13; CDR3: CASSGGGEETQYF
V: TRBV7-9; J: TRBJ2-1; D: .; length: 14; CDR3: CASSLVQGLNEQFF
V: TRBV11-3; J: TRBJ2-1; D: TRBD2; length: 16; CDR3: CASSPNGLAGNDEQFF
V: TRBV30; J: TRBJ2-2; D: .; length: 20; CDR3: CAWRPLGRGEPSFNTGELFF
V: TRBV6-5; J: TRBJ2-2; D: TRBD2; length: 15; CDR3: CASSSGLASPGELFF
V: TRBV6-5; J: TRBJ1-2; D: .; length: 14; CDR3: CASRISGANYGYTF
V: TRBV4-3; J: TRBJ1-2; D: .; length: 14; CDR3: CASSPPGRLYGYTF
V: TRBV27; J: TRBJ1-1; D: TRBD1; length: 14; CDR3: CASKGGGVSPEAFF
V: TRBV28; J: TRBJ2-7; D: TRBD1; length: 14; CDR3: CASVTGGSLYEQYF
V: TRBV11-3; J: TRBJ2-7; D: .; length: 13; CDR3: CASSLSRLFQQYF
V: TRBV14; J: TRBJ2-7; D: TRBD1; length: 13; CDR3: CASSLTQGYEQYF
V: TRBV7-6; J: TRBJ1-5; D: .; length: 13; CDR3: CASSLDQSQPQHF
V: TRBV6-1; J: TRBJ2-1; D: TRBD2; length: 16; CDR3: CASSDQGLAGYNEQFF
V: TRBV2; J: TRBJ2-5; D: .; length: 13; CDR3: CASRVFAKETQYF
V: TRBV6-5; J: TRBJ1-2; D: TRBD1; length: 14; CDR3: CASSLTGGPYGYTF
V: TRBV5-1; J: TRBJ2-3; D: .; length: 13; CDR3: CASSQTTVDTQYF
V: TRBV19; J: TRBJ1-5; D: TRBD1; length: 14; CDR3: CASSIEGGRQPQHF
V: TRBV9; J: TRBJ2-7; D: .; length: 12; CDR3: CASSATGSEQYF
V: TRBV2; J: TRBJ2-7; D: TRBD1; length: 15; CDR3: CASSVTGLALGEQYF
V: TRBV7-2; J: TRBJ2-1; D: .; length: 13; CDR3: CASSPRLVAEQFF
V: TRBV2; J: TRBJ1-1; D: .; length: 16; CDR3: CASSESGGGMNTEAFF
V: TRBV11-3; J: TRBJ1-4; D: .; length: 15; CDR3: CASSSSNTPNEKLFF
V: TRBV10-3; J: TRBJ2-1; D: TRBD1; length: 16; CDR3: CAISEGGSYRGSEQFF
V: TRBV6-4; J: TRBJ2-3; D: TRBD2; length: 15; CDR3: CASSTGTSGSDTQYF
V: TRBV7-8; J: TRBJ1-1; D: .; length: 15; CDR3: CASSSYQEGTSEAFF
V: TRBV28; J: TRBJ2-7; D: .; length: 12; CDR3: CASVGRGSEQYF
V: TRBV5-4; J: TRBJ2-7; D: .; length: 16; CDR3: CASSLAGVPTNYEQYF
V: TRBV11-3; J: TRBJ2-5; D: TRBD2; length: 15; CDR3: CASSLPGGPRETQYF
V: TRBV6-1; J: TRBJ1-2; D: .; length: 14; CDR3: CASSSPGGLGGYTF